The entry that follows covers one T cell receptor beta chain sequence. Measured with immunoSEQ multiplex PCR; TCRdb has only the in-frame clones, and not every one. This table holds about 130,000 clones, approximately 90% found once. The data were taken from a study of cytomegalovirus exposure and HLA in healthy donors. V lost 6 bases and J 4 bases, leaving 16 bases between the germline ends. This CDR3 contains 15 residues. Looked up from germline, CDR1 is MNHEY and CDR2 is SVGAGI. This receptor was identified in a woman between 25 and 40 years old in good health and CMV-seropositive. The rearrangement uses TRBV6-5 and TRBJ1-5, with no clear D. The sequenced material came from PBMCs. In DNA, the CDR3 is TGTGCCAGCAGCCCCTCGCCAGGCCTGAATCAGCCCCAGCATTTT. Protein product: CASSPSPGLNQPQHF.